This TCR beta chain was captured by sequencing in a study of cytomegalovirus exposure and HLA in healthy donors. In the study overall: The 120 or so validation repertoires were produced on the same platform as the roughly 720 repertoires of the first cohort. This was reported in a later analysis.

Repertoires were generated with immunoSEQ multiplex PCR, while TCRdb's copy carries only in-frame clones and drops some. The data hold around 130,000 clones, with 70% to 90% observed a single time. Of note for this clone: Its matching antigen is unknown.

Study results and limitations: The classifier was said to identify cytomegalovirus status with high specificity and sensitivity. Most sequenced TCRs were rare (though some public TCRs occurred in many donors). Subsequent analysis revealed that first-cohort TCR clusters tended to co-occur in the 120 or so validation repertoires.

Germline V gives CDR1 MGHRA, CDR2 YSYEKL. The CDR3 loop spans 19 amino acids. V shed 3 bases, J shed 0 bases, and the junction held 12 bases outside the gene matches. The sample consisted of PBMCs. The receptor was isolated from a woman in her twenties or thirties in good health and CMV-seronegative. This chain connects TRBV4-1 to TRBJ2-1; 9 bases are shared with TRBD1. The CDR3 loop is CASSHSPGQGSSSYNEQFF. As DNA, the CDR3 is TGCGCCAGCAGCCATTCCCCGGGACAGGGAAGTAGCTCCTACAATGAGCAGTTCTTC.